A selection of T cell receptor beta chains follows, all from one sample in a study of post-analysis software for immune sequencing data. TCRdb analysed the PCR reads with MiXCR anew, one entry per CDR3 protein. Of more than 500,000 distinct CDR3 sequences detected, around a third appear once; the ten largest clones hold approximately 5.4%. The sequencing sample was made of blood. These receptors were taken from a girl aged 2-17 years with multiple sclerosis. CDR3s include the opening cysteine and the closing phenylalanine or tryptophan. The order of the fields is clone size, J gene, D gene, V gene, CDR3 length, CDR3 protein, CDR3 DNA. D genes are given only for firm matches. A clone size is listed for some rows: how often the clone was seen (once, few, many), or a class if it is expanded.

clone size: NA; J gene: TRBJ2-1; D gene: NA; V gene: TRBV5-1; CDR3 length: 14; CDR3 protein: CASSSRQAYNEQFF; CDR3 DNA: TGCGCCAGCAGCTCTCGACAAGCCTACAATGAGCAGTTCTTC
clone size: few; J gene: TRBJ1-2; D gene: TRBD1; V gene: TRBV13; CDR3 length: 16; CDR3 protein: CASSSRGAGPNYGYTF; CDR3 DNA: TGTGCCAGCAGCTCCAGGGGGGCAGGCCCTAACTATGGCTACACCTTC
clone size: NA; J gene: TRBJ2-1; D gene: TRBD2; V gene: TRBV7-2; CDR3 length: 13; CDR3 protein: CASSLKRGETQFF; CDR3 DNA: TGTGCCAGCAGCTTAAAGCGGGGTGAGACCCAGTTCTTC
clone size: NA; J gene: TRBJ1-1; D gene: NA; V gene: TRBV28; CDR3 length: 12; CDR3 protein: CASRPGRLKAFF; CDR3 DNA: TGTGCCAGCAGACCCGGTAGGCTGAAAGCTTTCTTT
clone size: NA; J gene: TRBJ2-7; D gene: TRBD1; V gene: TRBV3-1; CDR3 length: 15; CDR3 protein: CASSQGAGQGGEQYF; CDR3 DNA: TGTGCCAGCAGCCAAGGAGCCGGACAGGGAGGCGAGCAGTACTTC
clone size: few; J gene: TRBJ1-2; D gene: NA; V gene: TRBV20-1; CDR3 length: 10; CDR3 protein: CSAPVVDYTF; CDR3 DNA: TGCAGTGCCCCTGTTGTTGACTACACCTTC
clone size: NA; J gene: TRBJ2-4; D gene: TRBD1; V gene: TRBV27; CDR3 length: 15; CDR3 protein: CARTYDRGTKNIQYF; CDR3 DNA: TGTGCCAGAACTTACGACAGGGGAACCAAAAACATTCAGTACTTC
clone size: NA; J gene: TRBJ2-6; D gene: NA; V gene: TRBV5-1; CDR3 length: 14; CDR3 protein: CASRFSSGANVLTF; CDR3 DNA: TGCGCCAGCAGGTTTTCCTCTGGGGCCAACGTCCTGACTTTC
clone size: NA; J gene: TRBJ2-7; D gene: NA; V gene: TRBV20-1; CDR3 length: 16; CDR3 protein: CSAPDGQGSSSYEQYF; CDR3 DNA: TGCAGTGCTCCAGACGGCCAGGGTTCGAGCTCCTACGAGCAGTACTTC
clone size: once; J gene: TRBJ2-1; D gene: NA; V gene: TRBV5-1; CDR3 length: 15; CDR3 protein: CASSLGDSGAFGQFF; CDR3 DNA: TGCGCCAGCAGCTTGGGAGACAGCGGAGCGTTTGGGCAGTTCTTC
clone size: few; J gene: TRBJ2-5; D gene: TRBD2; V gene: TRBV6-1; CDR3 length: 18; CDR3 protein: CASSARGLAGGFRETQYF; CDR3 DNA: TGTGCCAGCAGCGCCCGGGGACTAGCGGGGGGTTTCCGAGAGACCCAGTACTTC
clone size: few; J gene: TRBJ2-4; D gene: NA; V gene: TRBV5-1; CDR3 length: 15; CDR3 protein: CASSPSSVNKNIQYF; CDR3 DNA: TGCGCCAGCAGCCCATCATCAGTGAACAAAAACATTCAGTACTTC
clone size: NA; J gene: TRBJ2-5; D gene: NA; V gene: TRBV6-1; CDR3 length: 14; CDR3 protein: CASRGGPSQETQYF; CDR3 DNA: TGTGCCAGCAGGGGAGGTCCAAGTCAAGAGACCCAGTACTTC
clone size: NA; J gene: TRBJ2-3; D gene: NA; V gene: TRBV18; CDR3 length: 16; CDR3 protein: CASSLKWGRSTDTQYF; CDR3 DNA: TGTGCCAGCTCACTTAAGTGGGGGCGAAGCACAGATACGCAGTATTTT
clone size: NA; J gene: TRBJ2-1; D gene: NA; V gene: TRBV5-1; CDR3 length: 15; CDR3 protein: CASSLYPSSYNEQFF; CDR3 DNA: TGCGCCAGCAGCTTGTATCCGAGCTCCTACAATGAGCAGTTCTTC
clone size: once; J gene: TRBJ2-5; D gene: TRBD2; V gene: TRBV24-1; CDR3 length: 14; CDR3 protein: CATRPSGAQETQYF; CDR3 DNA: TGTGCCACACGACCAAGCGGGGCGCAAGAGACCCAGTACTTC
clone size: few; J gene: TRBJ1-1; D gene: NA; V gene: TRBV19; CDR3 length: 15; CDR3 protein: CASISPARANTEAFF; CDR3 DNA: TGTGCCAGTATCTCACCGGCCAGGGCTAACACTGAAGCTTTCTTT
clone size: NA; J gene: TRBJ1-1; D gene: TRBD1; V gene: TRBV2; CDR3 length: 16; CDR3 protein: CASRWGQGLERAEAFF; CDR3 DNA: TGTGCCAGCAGGTGGGGACAGGGACTTGAGCGTGCTGAAGCTTTCTTT
clone size: many; J gene: TRBJ2-6; D gene: NA; V gene: TRBV29-1; CDR3 length: 12; CDR3 protein: CSVRGRANVLTF; CDR3 DNA: TGCAGCGTTCGTGGGCGGGCCAACGTCCTGACTTTC
clone size: few; J gene: TRBJ1-6; D gene: NA; V gene: TRBV5-1; CDR3 length: 17; CDR3 protein: CASSLIQGSVYNSPLHF; CDR3 DNA: TGCGCCAGCAGCTTGATTCAGGGGTCGGTTTATAATTCACCCCTCCACTTT
clone size: NA; J gene: TRBJ1-4; D gene: NA; V gene: TRBV7-9; CDR3 length: 11; CDR3 protein: CASGLAEKLFF; CDR3 DNA: TGTGCCAGCGGATTAGCCGAAAAACTGTTTTTT
clone size: NA; J gene: TRBJ2-2; D gene: NA; V gene: TRBV2; CDR3 length: 14; CDR3 protein: CASKEDRNTGELFF; CDR3 DNA: TGTGCCAGCAAGGAGGACAGGAACACCGGGGAGCTGTTTTTT
clone size: NA; J gene: TRBJ2-5; D gene: NA; V gene: TRBV18; CDR3 length: 13; CDR3 protein: CASSQLWTETQYF; CDR3 DNA: TGTGCCAGCTCACAGCTATGGACGGAGACCCAGTACTTC
clone size: NA; J gene: TRBJ2-2; D gene: NA; V gene: TRBV5-1; CDR3 length: 16; CDR3 protein: CASSAVETSNTGELFF; CDR3 DNA: TGCGCCAGCAGCGCTGTAGAGACATCGAACACCGGGGAGCTGTTTTTT
clone size: NA; J gene: TRBJ2-5; D gene: TRBD1; V gene: TRBV20-1; CDR3 length: 14; CDR3 protein: CSAPRDRGGGEQYF; CDR3 DNA: TGCAGTGCCCCCCGGGACAGGGGAGGGGGTGAGCAGTACTTC
clone size: NA; J gene: TRBJ2-1; D gene: NA; V gene: TRBV3-1; CDR3 length: 17; CDR3 protein: CASKGWGEAGSYNEQFF; CDR3 DNA: TGTGCCAGCAAGGGCTGGGGTGAAGCGGGCTCCTACAATGAGCAGTTCTTC
clone size: few; J gene: TRBJ2-3; D gene: NA; V gene: TRBV12-3/TRBV12-4; CDR3 length: 15; CDR3 protein: CASSLGPPSTDTQYF; CDR3 DNA: TGTGCCAGCAGTTTAGGCCCCCCTAGCACAGATACGCAGTATTTT
clone size: few; J gene: TRBJ1-5; D gene: NA; V gene: TRBV12-3/TRBV12-4; CDR3 length: 13; CDR3 protein: CASSLESNQPQHF; CDR3 DNA: TGTGCCAGCAGTTTAGAGAGCAATCAGCCCCAGCATTTT
clone size: NA; J gene: TRBJ2-3; D gene: TRBD2; V gene: TRBV9; CDR3 length: 16; CDR3 protein: CASSATSGVSTDTQYF; CDR3 DNA: TGTGCCAGCAGCGCGACTAGCGGTGTGAGCACAGATACGCAGTATTTT
clone size: NA; J gene: TRBJ2-3; D gene: TRBD2; V gene: TRBV4-1; CDR3 length: 17; CDR3 protein: CASSQRTSGLSTDTQYF; CDR3 DNA: TGCGCCAGCAGCCAAAGAACTAGCGGGTTAAGCACAGATACGCAGTATTTT
clone size: many; J gene: TRBJ2-1; D gene: NA; V gene: TRBV29-1; CDR3 length: 12; CDR3 protein: CSAGTRDGEQFF; CDR3 DNA: TGCAGCGCCGGGACCCGCGACGGTGAGCAGTTCTTC
clone size: NA; J gene: TRBJ1-1; D gene: NA; V gene: TRBV20-1; CDR3 length: 12; CDR3 protein: CSASRGASEAFF; CDR3 DNA: TGCAGTGCTAGCCGGGGGGCATCTGAAGCTTTCTTT
clone size: few; J gene: TRBJ2-4; D gene: NA; V gene: TRBV2; CDR3 length: 11; CDR3 protein: CASSGTDIQYF; CDR3 DNA: TGTGCCAGCAGTGGGACGGACATTCAGTACTTC
clone size: few; J gene: TRBJ1-2; D gene: NA; V gene: TRBV20-1; CDR3 length: 14; CDR3 protein: CSAAQPGEDYGYTF; CDR3 DNA: TGCAGTGCTGCCCAGCCAGGGGAGGACTATGGCTACACCTTC
clone size: NA; J gene: TRBJ2-4; D gene: TRBD2; V gene: TRBV5-1; CDR3 length: 16; CDR3 protein: CASSLLLAGGTNIQYF; CDR3 DNA: TGCGCCAGCAGCTTGTTACTAGCGGGGGGCACAAACATTCAGTACTTC
clone size: NA; J gene: TRBJ2-5; D gene: NA; V gene: TRBV5-6; CDR3 length: 14; CDR3 protein: CASSFLTGRETQYF; CDR3 DNA: TGTGCCAGCAGCTTTCTGACAGGGAGGGAGACCCAGTACTTC
clone size: few; J gene: TRBJ2-7; D gene: NA; V gene: TRBV29-1; CDR3 length: 12; CDR3 protein: CSVPGIYNEQYF; CDR3 DNA: TGCAGCGTACCCGGGATCTACAATGAGCAGTACTTC
clone size: few; J gene: TRBJ2-7; D gene: NA; V gene: TRBV5-1; CDR3 length: 14; CDR3 protein: CASSLDPFSYEQYF; CDR3 DNA: TGCGCCAGCAGCTTGGATCCGTTCTCCTACGAGCAGTACTTC
clone size: NA; J gene: TRBJ2-7; D gene: TRBD1; V gene: TRBV27; CDR3 length: 14; CDR3 protein: CASSLTGTGVEQYF; CDR3 DNA: TGTGCCAGCAGTTTAACCGGGACAGGGGTCGAGCAGTACTTC
clone size: NA; J gene: TRBJ2-1; D gene: TRBD2; V gene: TRBV20-1; CDR3 length: 15; CDR3 protein: CSAPFGLAGGPEQFF; CDR3 DNA: TGCAGTGCTCCCTTCGGACTAGCGGGGGGGCCTGAGCAGTTCTTC
clone size: NA; J gene: TRBJ1-3; D gene: NA; V gene: TRBV28; CDR3 length: 14; CDR3 protein: CVSTQARQWDTIYF; CDR3 DNA: TGTGTCAGCACCCAGGCGAGACAGTGGGACACCATATATTTT
clone size: NA; J gene: TRBJ2-5; D gene: TRBD2; V gene: TRBV27; CDR3 length: 16; CDR3 protein: CATSGLAGGPQETQYF; CDR3 DNA: TGTGCCACTTCGGGACTAGCGGGGGGGCCGCAAGAGACCCAGTACTTC
clone size: NA; J gene: TRBJ1-4; D gene: NA; V gene: TRBV12-3/TRBV12-4; CDR3 length: 16; CDR3 protein: CASSFILGGFGEKLFF; CDR3 DNA: TGTGCCAGCAGTTTCATTTTAGGGGGGTTCGGGGAAAAACTGTTTTTT
clone size: NA; J gene: TRBJ1-2; D gene: NA; V gene: TRBV4-1; CDR3 length: 15; CDR3 protein: CASSQPGLGGYGYTF; CDR3 DNA: TGCGCCAGCAGCCAACCAGGTTTAGGGGGCTATGGCTACACCTTC
clone size: few; J gene: TRBJ1-2; D gene: NA; V gene: TRBV25-1; CDR3 length: 12; CDR3 protein: CASSEGRGGYTF; CDR3 DNA: TGTGCCAGCAGTGAGGGCCGAGGAGGCTACACCTTC
clone size: few; J gene: TRBJ2-7; D gene: NA; V gene: TRBV7-2; CDR3 length: 11; CDR3 protein: CASSSGPEQYF; CDR3 DNA: TGTGCCAGCAGCTCGGGGCCCGAGCAGTACTTC
clone size: NA; J gene: TRBJ1-6; D gene: NA; V gene: TRBV12-3/TRBV12-4; CDR3 length: 14; CDR3 protein: CASSSGVRPGTLHF; CDR3 DNA: TGTGCCAGCAGTTCCGGCGTGCGGCCCGGCACCCTCCACTTT
clone size: NA; J gene: TRBJ2-7; D gene: NA; V gene: TRBV5-1; CDR3 length: 16; CDR3 protein: CASSPPPPGSTYEQYF; CDR3 DNA: TGCGCCAGCAGCCCCCCTCCCCCTGGGTCGACCTACGAGCAGTACTTC
clone size: once; J gene: TRBJ2-1; D gene: NA; V gene: TRBV20-1; CDR3 length: 13; CDR3 protein: CSARDRADHEQFF; CDR3 DNA: TGCAGTGCTAGAGATCGGGCAGACCATGAGCAGTTCTTC
clone size: NA; J gene: TRBJ2-1; D gene: TRBD2; V gene: TRBV20-1; CDR3 length: 14; CDR3 protein: CSASGLAGDERLFF; CDR3 DNA: TGCAGTGCTAGCGGACTAGCGGGGGACGAGCGGTTGTTCTTC
clone size: NA; J gene: TRBJ2-5; D gene: TRBD2; V gene: TRBV12-3/TRBV12-4; CDR3 length: 15; CDR3 protein: CASSPGTRGQETQYF; CDR3 DNA: TGTGCCAGCAGTCCCGGGACTAGGGGTCAAGAGACCCAGTACTTC
clone size: NA; J gene: TRBJ2-7; D gene: TRBD1; V gene: TRBV4-1; CDR3 length: 16; CDR3 protein: CASSPLAGTGAYEQYF; CDR3 DNA: TGCGCCAGCAGCCCGCTGGCGGGGACAGGGGCCTACGAGCAGTACTTC
clone size: few; J gene: TRBJ2-5; D gene: TRBD1; V gene: TRBV12-3/TRBV12-4; CDR3 length: 16; CDR3 protein: CASSFSWTGGQETQYF; CDR3 DNA: TGTGCCAGCAGTTTCTCGTGGACAGGGGGCCAGGAGACCCAGTACTTC
clone size: NA; J gene: TRBJ1-2; D gene: NA; V gene: TRBV7-9; CDR3 length: 14; CDR3 protein: CASSPEEQVYGYTF; CDR3 DNA: TGTGCCAGCAGCCCCGAGGAGCAAGTCTATGGCTACACCTTC